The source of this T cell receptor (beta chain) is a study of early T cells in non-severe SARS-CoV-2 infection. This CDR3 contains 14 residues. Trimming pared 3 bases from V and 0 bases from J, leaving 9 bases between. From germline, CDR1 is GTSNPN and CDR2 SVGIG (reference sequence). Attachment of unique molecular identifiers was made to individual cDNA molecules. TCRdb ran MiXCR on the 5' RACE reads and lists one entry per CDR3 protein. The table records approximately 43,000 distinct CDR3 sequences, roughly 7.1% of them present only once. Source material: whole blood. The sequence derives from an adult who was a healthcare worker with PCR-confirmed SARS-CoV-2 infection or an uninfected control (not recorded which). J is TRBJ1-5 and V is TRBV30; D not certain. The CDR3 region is CAWRSTDSNQPQHF. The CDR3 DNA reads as TGTGCCTGGAGATCGACGGATAGCAATCAGCCCCAGCATTTT.